This T cell receptor beta chain was captured by sequencing in a study of OX40 agonist ivuxolimab in advanced cancers. Study-level information: Of the participants, approximately 40% had some prior anti-PD-1, anti-PD-L1 or anti-CTLA-4 therapy, which was allowed.

V lost 2 bases to trimming and J lost 4 bases, with 16 bases between them. The CDR3 covers 15 residues. Germline CDR1 reads SGHRS; CDR2 reads YFSETQ. Clones were read by immunoSEQ multiplex PCR, and TCRdb kept only the in-frame ones, dropping some. The data hold about 58,000 clones, with over 75% observed a single time. V and J are TRBV5-1 and TRBJ2-7, with D maybe TRBD1 (7 bases). The starting material was CD4+ or CD8+ T cells sorted from blood, obtained in a trial of the OX40 agonist ivuxolimab. The clonotype was recovered from an adult with an advanced solid tumor such as melanoma, head and neck, liver or kidney cancer. CDR3 DNA: TGCGCCAGCAGCTTTTTACAGGGGCGGGGATACGAGCAGTACTTC. Translated, it gives CASSFLQGRGYEQYF.